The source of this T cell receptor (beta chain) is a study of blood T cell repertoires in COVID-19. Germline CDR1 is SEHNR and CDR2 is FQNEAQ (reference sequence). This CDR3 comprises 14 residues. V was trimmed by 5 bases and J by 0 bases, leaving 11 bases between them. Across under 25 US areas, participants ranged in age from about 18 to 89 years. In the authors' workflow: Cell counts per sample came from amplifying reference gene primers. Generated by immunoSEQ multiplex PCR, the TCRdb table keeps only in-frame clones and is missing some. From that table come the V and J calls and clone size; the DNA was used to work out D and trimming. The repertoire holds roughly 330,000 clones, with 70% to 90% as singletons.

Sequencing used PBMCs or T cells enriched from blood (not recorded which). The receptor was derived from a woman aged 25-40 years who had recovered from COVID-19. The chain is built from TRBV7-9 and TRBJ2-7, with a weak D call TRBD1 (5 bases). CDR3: CASSPRQHSYEQYF. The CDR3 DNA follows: TGTGCCAGCAGCCCCAGACAGCACTCCTACGAGCAGTACTTC.